The clone carrying this T cell receptor (beta chain) has a count of ten or more. Antigen specificity is unknown. This entry comes from a study of metastatic and nonmetastatic thyroid tumors. Study information: Repertoire data that came from the blood and tumor or nodule tissue of malignant and benign thyroid patients were compared.

In the original analysis: A papillary thyroid cancer distant-metastasis classifier was built from CDR3 differences across clinicopathological groups. TCRdb re-called the PCR reads through MiXCR. These V and J calls rely on TCRdb rather than the paper's analysis. The sample holds approximately 69,000 clones; 13% to 15% are singletons and the top ten take over 6%. Trimming left V 7 bases short and J 6 bases short, with 16 bases between. Germline CDR1 and CDR2: SNHLY and FYNNEI. The CDR3 spans 14 residues. Study-level results: Malignant thyroid tumors reportedly exceeded benign nodules significantly in TCR beta diversity, with the difference appearing in blood and tumor.

Each patient went into thyroid surgery without having received any treatment. The sequence was obtained from a male donor with papillary thyroid cancer or a benign thyroid nodule (not recorded which). Some clones in this sample may be carry-over from other donors' samples. The sequenced sample consisted of blood. This chain links TRBV2 with TRBJ2-1, with D maybe TRBD1 (7 bases). The CDR3 loop is CASKGAGGSNEQFF. DNA for the CDR3: TGTGCCAGCAAGGGGGCAGGGGGGAGCAATGAGCAGTTCTTC.